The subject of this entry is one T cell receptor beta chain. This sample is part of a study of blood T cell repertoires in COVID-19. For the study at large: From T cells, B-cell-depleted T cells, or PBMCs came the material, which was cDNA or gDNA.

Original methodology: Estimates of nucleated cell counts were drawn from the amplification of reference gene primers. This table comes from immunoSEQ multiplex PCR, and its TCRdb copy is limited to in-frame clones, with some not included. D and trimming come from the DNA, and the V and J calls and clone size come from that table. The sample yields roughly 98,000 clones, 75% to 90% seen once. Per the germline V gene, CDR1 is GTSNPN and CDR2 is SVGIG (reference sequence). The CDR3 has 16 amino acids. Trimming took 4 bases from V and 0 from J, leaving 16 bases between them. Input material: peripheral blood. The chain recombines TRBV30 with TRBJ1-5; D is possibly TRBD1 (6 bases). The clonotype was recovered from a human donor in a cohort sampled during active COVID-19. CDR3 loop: CAWKLAGTYSNQPQHF. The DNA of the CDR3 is TGTGCCTGGAAGTTGGCAGGGACATATAGCAATCAGCCCCAGCATTTT.